Detailed here is one T cell receptor (beta chain). The sample comes from a study of blood T cell repertoires in COVID-19. The overall study: There were acute and convalescent COVID-19 samples, and they came from the United States, Italy and Spain. Sources were T cells, B-cell-depleted T cells, or PBMCs; the material itself was cDNA or gDNA.

Source study methods: The assay estimated nucleated cells by amplifying reference gene primers. Method: immunoSEQ multiplex PCR; TCRdb's copy keeps in-frame clones and lacks some. The V and J calls and clone size come from that table; D and trimming were worked out from the DNA. Found here are approximately 65,000 clones, around 83% of them singletons; the top ten hold approximately 4.2%. Sequencing was carried out using peripheral blood. This TCR was sampled from a man in his fifties with acute or convalescent COVID-19.

The CDR3: CASSPTSGINNEQFF. The CDR3 bases are TGTGCCAGCAGCCCTACTAGCGGTATAAACAATGAGCAGTTCTTC. The J gene is TRBJ2-1, the V gene TRBV7-9, with 8 nucleotides matching TRBD2. The junction had 8 bases not matched to a gene; V was cut back by 5 bases and J by 5 bases. Germline CDR1 reads SEHNR; CDR2 reads FQNEAQ (reference sequence). The CDR3 loop spans 15 amino acids.